What follows describes a single T cell receptor (beta chain). The target antigen is unknown. The source of the sample is a study of type 1 and type 2 diabetes patients. Study-wide results and limits: Type 1 diabetes repertoires were significantly less diverse than type 2 diabetes ones. Some HECs seen only in T1D might also appear in more T2D or control samples.

J was trimmed by 2 bases and V by 5 bases; bases with no gene match: 6. The CDR3 spans 16 residues. Looked up from germline, CDR1 is SGHTA and CDR2 is FQGNSA. Amplification started from genomic DNA. Multiplex PCR with 30 forward and 13 reverse primers amplified the TCR beta CDR3. A single record per CDR3 protein comes from TCRdb applying MiXCR to the multiplex PCR reads. This sample has more than 250,000 distinct CDR3 sequences; more than 45% occur once, and the top ten carry roughly 13%. The specimen sequenced was peripheral blood mononuclear cells (PBMCs). The chain joins TRBV7-2 to TRBJ2-5; 12 nucleotides agree with TRBD2. This receptor was taken from a man aged 18-30 years with type 2 diabetes. The CDR3 here is CASSPVLAGGQETQYF. The DNA of the CDR3 is TGTGCCAGCAGCCCCGTACTAGCGGGGGGTCAAGAGACCCAGTACTTC.